What follows are 2 T cell receptor beta chains derived from one specimen sequenced in a study of T cell responses to AZD1222 COVID-19 vaccine. Libraries were prepared by immunoSEQ multiplex PCR; TCRdb keeps only in-frame clonotypes and omits some of them. The data show about 150,000 clones, about nine tenths seen once. The material sequenced was peripheral blood, taken on day 0 of AZD1222 vaccination. The source of these receptors is an adult in good health.

The chain employs TRBV19 and TRBJ2-3, with D maybe TRBD1 (6 bases). The CDR3 is 14 residues long. V was pared by 6 bases and J by 5 bases, with 15 bases between. CDR1 LNHDA and CDR2 SQIVND come from the germline V gene (reference sequence). CDR3 nucleotides: TGTGCCAGTAGCCCCCGTGAGGGGGAAGATACGCAGTATTTT. Translating it yields CASSPREGEDTQYF. Full variable domain (outside the CDR3, taken from reference TRBV19 and TRBJ2-3): DGGITQSPKYLFRKEGQNVTLSCEQNLNHDAMYWYRQDPGQGLRLIYYSQIVNDFQKGDIAEGYSVSREKKESFPLTVTSAQKNPTAFYLCASSPREGEDTQYFGPGTRLTVL.

The CDR3 loop reads CASSSTLQGGEAFF. DNA for the CDR3: TGTGCCAGCAGCTCAACCCTACAGGGGGGTGAAGCTTTCTTT. The chain has TRBV11-2 and TRBJ1-1; 8 bases line up with TRBD1. V shed 4 bases and J 7 bases; nucleotides not matched to a gene: 8. The length of the CDR3 is 14 residues. The V gene's germline CDR1 is SGHAT and CDR2 FQNNGV.